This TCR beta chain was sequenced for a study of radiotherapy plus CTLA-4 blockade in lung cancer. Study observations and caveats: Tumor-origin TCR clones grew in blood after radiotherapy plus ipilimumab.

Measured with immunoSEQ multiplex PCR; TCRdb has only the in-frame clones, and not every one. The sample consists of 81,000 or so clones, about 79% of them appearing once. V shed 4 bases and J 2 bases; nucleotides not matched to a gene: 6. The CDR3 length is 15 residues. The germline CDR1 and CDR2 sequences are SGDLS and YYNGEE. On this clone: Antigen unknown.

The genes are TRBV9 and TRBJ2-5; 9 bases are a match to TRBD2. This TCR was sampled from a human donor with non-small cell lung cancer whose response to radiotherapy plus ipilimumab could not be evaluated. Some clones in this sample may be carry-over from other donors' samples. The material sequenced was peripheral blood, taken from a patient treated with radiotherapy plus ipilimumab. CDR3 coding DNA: TGTGCCAGCAGCAACAGCGGGGGGTATCAAGAGACCCAGTACTTC. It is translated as CASSNSGGYQETQYF.